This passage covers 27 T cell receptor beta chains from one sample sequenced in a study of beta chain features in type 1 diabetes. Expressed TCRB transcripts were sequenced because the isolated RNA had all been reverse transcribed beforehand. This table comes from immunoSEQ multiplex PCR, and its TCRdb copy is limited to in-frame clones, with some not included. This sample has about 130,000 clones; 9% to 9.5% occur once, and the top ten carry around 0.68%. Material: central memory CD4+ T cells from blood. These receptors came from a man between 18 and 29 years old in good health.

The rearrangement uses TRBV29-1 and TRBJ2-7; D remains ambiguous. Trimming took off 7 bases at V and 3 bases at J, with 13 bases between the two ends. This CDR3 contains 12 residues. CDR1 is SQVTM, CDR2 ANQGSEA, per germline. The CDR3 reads CSAARSFYEQYF. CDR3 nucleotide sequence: TGCAGCGCCGCCAGATCCTTCTACGAGCAGTACTTC.

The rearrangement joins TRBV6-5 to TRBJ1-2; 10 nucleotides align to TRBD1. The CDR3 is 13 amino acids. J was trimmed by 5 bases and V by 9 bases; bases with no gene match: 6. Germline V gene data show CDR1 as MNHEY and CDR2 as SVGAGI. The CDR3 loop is CASRGQGIYGYTF. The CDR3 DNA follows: TGTGCCAGTAGGGGACAGGGGATTTATGGCTACACCTTC.

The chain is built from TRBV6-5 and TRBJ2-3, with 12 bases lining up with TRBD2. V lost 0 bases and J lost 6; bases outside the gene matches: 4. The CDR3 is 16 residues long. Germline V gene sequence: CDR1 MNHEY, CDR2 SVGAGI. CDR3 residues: CASSYSLAGGPDTQYF. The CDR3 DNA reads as TGTGCCAGCAGTTACTCCCTAGCGGGGGGGCCGGATACGCAGTATTTT.

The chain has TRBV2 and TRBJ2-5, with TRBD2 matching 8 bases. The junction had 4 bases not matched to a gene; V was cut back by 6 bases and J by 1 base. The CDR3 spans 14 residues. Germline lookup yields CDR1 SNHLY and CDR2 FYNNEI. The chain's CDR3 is CASSAREGQETQYF. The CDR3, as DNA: TGTGCCAGCAGCGCTCGGGAGGGCCAAGAGACCCAGTACTTC.

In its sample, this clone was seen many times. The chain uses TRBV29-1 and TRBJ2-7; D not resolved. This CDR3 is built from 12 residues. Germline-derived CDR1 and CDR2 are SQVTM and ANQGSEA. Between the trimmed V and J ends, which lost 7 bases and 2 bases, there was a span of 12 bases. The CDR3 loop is CSAIQDTYEQYF. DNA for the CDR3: TGCAGCGCGATTCAGGATACCTACGAGCAGTACTTC.

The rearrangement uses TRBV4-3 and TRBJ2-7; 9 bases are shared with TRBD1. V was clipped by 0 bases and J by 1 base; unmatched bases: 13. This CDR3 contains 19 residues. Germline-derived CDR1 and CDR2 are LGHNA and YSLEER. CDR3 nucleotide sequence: TGCGCCAGCAGCCAAGATATGTCTATCGGGACAGGGCTTTCCTACGAGCAGTACTTC. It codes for CASSQDMSIGTGLSYEQYF.

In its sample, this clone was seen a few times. CDR3 in amino acids: CASSVGSATNEKLFF. CDR3 in DNA: TGTGCCAGCAGCGTAGGATCAGCAACTAATGAAAAACTGTTTTTT. This chain connects TRBV9 to TRBJ1-4; D not certain. The CDR3 has 15 amino acids. The V and J ends lost 0 bases and 0 bases respectively, with 6 bases between them. The germline V gene encodes CDR1 SGDLS and CDR2 YYNGEE.

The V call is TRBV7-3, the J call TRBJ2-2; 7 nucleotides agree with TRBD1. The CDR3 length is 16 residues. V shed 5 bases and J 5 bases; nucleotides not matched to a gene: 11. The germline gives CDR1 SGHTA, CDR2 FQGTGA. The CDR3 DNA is TGTGCCAGCAGCCCCCCCCCGGGACAGCCTACCGGGGAGCTGTTTTTT. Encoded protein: CASSPPPGQPTGELFF. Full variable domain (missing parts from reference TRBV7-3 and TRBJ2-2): GAGVSQTPSNKVTEKGKYVELRCDPISGHTALYWYRQSLGQGPEFLIYFQGTGAADDSGLPNDRFFAVRPEGSVSTLKIQRTERGDSAVYLCASSPPPGQPTGELFFGEGSRLTVL.

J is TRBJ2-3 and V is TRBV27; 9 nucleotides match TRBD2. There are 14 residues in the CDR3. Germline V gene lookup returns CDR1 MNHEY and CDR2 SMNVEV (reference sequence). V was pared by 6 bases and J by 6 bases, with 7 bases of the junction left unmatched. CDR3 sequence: CASRRAGGTDTQYF. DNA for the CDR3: TGTGCCAGCAGACGAGCGGGGGGAACGGATACGCAGTATTTT.

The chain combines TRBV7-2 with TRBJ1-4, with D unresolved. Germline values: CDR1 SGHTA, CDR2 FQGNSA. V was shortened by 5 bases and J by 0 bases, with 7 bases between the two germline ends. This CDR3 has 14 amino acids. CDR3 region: CASSPHTTNEKLFF. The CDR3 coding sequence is TGTGCCAGCAGCCCACACACAACTAATGAAAAACTGTTTTTT. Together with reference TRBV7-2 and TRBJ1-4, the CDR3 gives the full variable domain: GAGVSQSPSNKVTEKGKDVELRCDPISGHTALYWYRQSLGQGLEFLIYFQGNSAPDKSGLPSDRFSAERTGGSVSTLTIQRTQQEDSAVYLCASSPHTTNEKLFFGSGTQLSVL.

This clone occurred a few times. This chain's CDR3 is CASHRSAGNTIYF. The CDR3 nucleotides read TGTGCCAGCCACAGGAGTGCTGGAAACACCATATATTTT. The gene calls are TRBV6-6 and TRBJ1-3; weak D call: TRBD1 (5 bases). CDR3 length: 13 residues. Germline values: CDR1 MNHNY, CDR2 SVGAGI (reference sequence). The ends were cut back, 8 bases at V and 2 bases at J, with 10 bases in the middle.

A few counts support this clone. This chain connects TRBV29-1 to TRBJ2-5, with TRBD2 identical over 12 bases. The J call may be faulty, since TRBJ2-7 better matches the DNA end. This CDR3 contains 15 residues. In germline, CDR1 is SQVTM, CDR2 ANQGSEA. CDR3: CSVDNGLAGKYEQYF. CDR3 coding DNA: TGCAGCGTTGATAATGGACTAGCGGGGAAATACGAGCAGTACTTC.

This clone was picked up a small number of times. The CDR3 DNA reads as TGTGCCAGCGGCAGGGGAGATACGCAGTATTTT. It yields the protein CASGRGDTQYF. V and J are TRBV5-4 and TRBJ2-3; weak D call: TRBD1 (6 bases). V was trimmed by 7 bases and J by 5 bases, leaving 8 bases between them. Germline V gives CDR1 SGHNT, CDR2 YYREEE (reference sequence). The CDR3 has 11 residues.

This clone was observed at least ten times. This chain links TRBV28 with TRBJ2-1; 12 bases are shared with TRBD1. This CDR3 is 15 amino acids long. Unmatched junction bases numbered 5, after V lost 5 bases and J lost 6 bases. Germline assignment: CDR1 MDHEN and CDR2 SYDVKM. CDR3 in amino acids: CASSPQGQGANEQFF. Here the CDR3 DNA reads TGTGCCAGCAGTCCGCAGGGACAGGGGGCCAATGAGCAGTTCTTC.

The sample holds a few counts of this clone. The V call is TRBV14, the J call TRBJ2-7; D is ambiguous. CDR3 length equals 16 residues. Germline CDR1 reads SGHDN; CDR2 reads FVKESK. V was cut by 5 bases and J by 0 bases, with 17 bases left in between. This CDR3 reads CASSSKISRSSYEQYF. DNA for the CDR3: TGTGCCAGCAGCTCCAAGATTTCTAGGAGCTCCTACGAGCAGTACTTC.

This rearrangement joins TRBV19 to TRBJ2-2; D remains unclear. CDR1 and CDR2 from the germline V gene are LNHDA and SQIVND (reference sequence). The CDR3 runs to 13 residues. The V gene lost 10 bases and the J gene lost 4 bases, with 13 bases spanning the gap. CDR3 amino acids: CATEAVFTGELFF. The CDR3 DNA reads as TGTGCCACCGAGGCCGTCTTCACCGGGGAGCTGTTTTTT. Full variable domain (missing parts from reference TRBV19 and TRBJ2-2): DGGITQSPKYLFRKEGQNVTLSCEQNLNHDAMYWYRQDPGQGLRLIYYSQIVNDFQKGDIAEGYSVSREKKESFPLTVTSAQKNPTAFYLCATEAVFTGELFFGEGSRLTVL.

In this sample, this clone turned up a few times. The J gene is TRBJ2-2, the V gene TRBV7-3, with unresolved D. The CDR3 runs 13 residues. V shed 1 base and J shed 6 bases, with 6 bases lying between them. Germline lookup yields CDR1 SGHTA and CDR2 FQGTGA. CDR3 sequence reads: CASSLSTAGELFF. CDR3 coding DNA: TGTGCCAGCAGCTTAAGTACGGCCGGGGAGCTGTTTTTT.

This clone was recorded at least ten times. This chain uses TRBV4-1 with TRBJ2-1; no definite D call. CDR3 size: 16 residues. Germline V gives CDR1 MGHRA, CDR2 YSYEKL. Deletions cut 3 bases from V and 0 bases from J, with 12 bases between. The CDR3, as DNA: TGCGCCAGCAGCCAGGAACAGATGGGCTCCTACAATGAGCAGTTCTTC. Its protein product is CASSQEQMGSYNEQFF.

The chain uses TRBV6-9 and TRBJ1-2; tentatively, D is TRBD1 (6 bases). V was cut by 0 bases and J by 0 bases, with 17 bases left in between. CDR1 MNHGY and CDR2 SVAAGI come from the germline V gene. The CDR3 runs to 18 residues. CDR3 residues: CASSYSRWGRGANYGYTF. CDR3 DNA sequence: TGTGCCAGCAGTTATTCCAGGTGGGGGCGAGGGGCTAACTATGGCTACACCTTC.

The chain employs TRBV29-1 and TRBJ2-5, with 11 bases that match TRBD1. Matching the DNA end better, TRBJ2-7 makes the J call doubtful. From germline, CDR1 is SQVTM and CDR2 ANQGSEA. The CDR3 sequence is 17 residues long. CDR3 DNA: TGCAGCGCCGTACCCAGGAACCGGGACAGGGGGATCTACGAGCAGTACTTC. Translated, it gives CSAVPRNRDRGIYEQYF.

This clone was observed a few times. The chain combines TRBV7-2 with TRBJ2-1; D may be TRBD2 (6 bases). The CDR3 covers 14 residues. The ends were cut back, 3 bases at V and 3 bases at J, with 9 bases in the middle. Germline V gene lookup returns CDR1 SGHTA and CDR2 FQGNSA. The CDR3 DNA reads TGTGCCAGCAGCTTGCGGACTAACTACAATGAGCAGTTCTTC. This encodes CASSLRTNYNEQFF.

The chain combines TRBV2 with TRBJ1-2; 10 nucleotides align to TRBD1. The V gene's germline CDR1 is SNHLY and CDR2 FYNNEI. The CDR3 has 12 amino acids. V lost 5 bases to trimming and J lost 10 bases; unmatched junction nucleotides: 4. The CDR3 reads CASSLGQGYYTF. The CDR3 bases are TGTGCCAGCAGTTTGGGACAGGGGTACTACACCTTC.

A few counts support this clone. CDR3 coding DNA: TGTGCCAGCGCCGAGGGATATACGCAGTATTTT. Protein sequence: CASAEGYTQYF. The chain employs TRBV2 and TRBJ2-3; D might be TRBD2 (5 bases). The CDR3 loop spans 11 amino acids. Germline loops: CDR1 SNHLY, CDR2 FYNNEI. V gave up 8 bases and J gave up 7 bases, with 10 bases separating them.

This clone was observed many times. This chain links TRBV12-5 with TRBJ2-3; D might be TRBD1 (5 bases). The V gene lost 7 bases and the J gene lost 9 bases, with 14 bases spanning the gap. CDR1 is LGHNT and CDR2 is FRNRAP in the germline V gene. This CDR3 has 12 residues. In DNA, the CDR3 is TGTGCTAGTGCCGCCGACCAGGGCACGCAGTATTTT. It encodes CASAADQGTQYF.

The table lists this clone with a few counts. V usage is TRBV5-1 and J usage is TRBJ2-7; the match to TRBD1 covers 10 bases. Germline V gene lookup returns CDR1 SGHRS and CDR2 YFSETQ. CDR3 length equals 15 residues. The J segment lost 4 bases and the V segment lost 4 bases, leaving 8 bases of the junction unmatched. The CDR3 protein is CASSSQGQGRYEQYF. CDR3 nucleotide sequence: TGCGCCAGCAGCAGCCAGGGACAGGGGAGATACGAGCAGTACTTC.

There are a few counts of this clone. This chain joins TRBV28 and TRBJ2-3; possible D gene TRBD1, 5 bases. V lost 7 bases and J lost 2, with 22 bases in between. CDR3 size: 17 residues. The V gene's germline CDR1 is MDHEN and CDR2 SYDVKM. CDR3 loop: CASTASGSDQDTDTQYF. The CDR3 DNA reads TGTGCCAGCACCGCTTCAGGGTCAGATCAGGACACAGATACGCAGTATTTT. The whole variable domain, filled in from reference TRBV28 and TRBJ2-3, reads DVKVTQSSRYLVKRTGEKVFLECVQDMDHENMFWYRQDPGLGLRLIYFSYDVKMKEKGDIPEGYSVSREKKERFSLILESASTNQTSMYLCASTASGSDQDTDTQYFGPGTRLTVL.

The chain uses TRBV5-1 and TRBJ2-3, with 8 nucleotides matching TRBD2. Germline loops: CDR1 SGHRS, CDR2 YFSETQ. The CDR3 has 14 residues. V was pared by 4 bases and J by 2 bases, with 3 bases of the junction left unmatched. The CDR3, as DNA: TGCGCCAGCAGCCGGGGGGGCAACACAGATACGCAGTATTTT. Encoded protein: CASSRGGNTDTQYF. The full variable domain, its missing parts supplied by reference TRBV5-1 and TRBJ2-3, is KAGVTQTPRYLIKTRGQQVTLSCSPISGHRSVSWYQQTPGQGLQFLFEYFSETQRNKGNFPGRFSGRQFSNSRSEMNVSTLELGDSALYLCASSRGGNTDTQYFGPGTRLTVL.